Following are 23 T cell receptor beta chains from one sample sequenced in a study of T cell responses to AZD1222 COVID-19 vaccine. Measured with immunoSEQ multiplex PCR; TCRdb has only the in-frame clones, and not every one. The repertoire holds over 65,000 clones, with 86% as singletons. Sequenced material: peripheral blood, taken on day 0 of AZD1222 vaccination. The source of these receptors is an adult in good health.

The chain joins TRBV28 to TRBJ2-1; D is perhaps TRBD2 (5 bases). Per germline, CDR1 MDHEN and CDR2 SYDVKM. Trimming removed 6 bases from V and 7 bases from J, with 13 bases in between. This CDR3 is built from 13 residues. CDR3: CASRHGTSNEQFF. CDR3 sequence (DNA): TGTGCCAGCAGGCACGGAACTAGTAATGAGCAGTTCTTC.

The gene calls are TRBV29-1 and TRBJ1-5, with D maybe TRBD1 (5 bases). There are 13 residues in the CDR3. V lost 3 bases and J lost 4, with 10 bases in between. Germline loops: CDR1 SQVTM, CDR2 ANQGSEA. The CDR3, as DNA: TGCAGCGTTGAGGATGGGGGGAATCAGCCCCAGCATTTT. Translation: CSVEDGGNQPQHF.

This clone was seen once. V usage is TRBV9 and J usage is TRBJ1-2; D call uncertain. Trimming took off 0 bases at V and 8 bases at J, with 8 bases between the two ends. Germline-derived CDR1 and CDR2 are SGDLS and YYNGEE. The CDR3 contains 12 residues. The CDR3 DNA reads TGTGCCAGCAGCGTAGCTACTTGGGGCTACACCTTC. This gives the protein CASSVATWGYTF.

The CDR3 nucleotides read TGTGCCAGCAGCGCCGGGGGTGAAAAACTGTTTTTT. As protein: CASSAGGEKLFF. The chain links TRBV9 to TRBJ1-4, with D possibly TRBD1 on 5 matching bases. The V gene's germline CDR1 is SGDLS and CDR2 YYNGEE. This CDR3 comprises 12 residues. The germline V and J ends were trimmed by 3 bases and 7 bases, with 7 bases remaining between them.

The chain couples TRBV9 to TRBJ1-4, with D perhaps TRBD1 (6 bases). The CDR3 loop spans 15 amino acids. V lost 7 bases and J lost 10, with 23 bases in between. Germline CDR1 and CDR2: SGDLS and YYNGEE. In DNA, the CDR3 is TGTGCCAGCGGGGGTAATACAGGGTTGTCCGGAAAACTGTTTTTT. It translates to CASGGNTGLSGKLFF.

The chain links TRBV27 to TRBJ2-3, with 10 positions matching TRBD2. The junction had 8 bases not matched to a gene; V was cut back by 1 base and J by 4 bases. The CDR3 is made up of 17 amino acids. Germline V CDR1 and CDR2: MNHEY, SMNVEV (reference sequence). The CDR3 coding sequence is TGTGCCAGCAGTTTATACACTAGCGGGACTCGTCCAGATACGCAGTATTTT. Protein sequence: CASSLYTSGTRPDTQYF.

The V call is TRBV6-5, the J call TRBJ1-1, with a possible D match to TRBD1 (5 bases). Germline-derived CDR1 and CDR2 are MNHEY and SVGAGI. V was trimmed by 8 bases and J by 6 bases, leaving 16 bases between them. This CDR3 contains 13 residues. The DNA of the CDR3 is TGTGCCAGCGATTGGGGCTATGGGGCTGAAGCTTTCTTT. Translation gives CASDWGYGAEAFF.

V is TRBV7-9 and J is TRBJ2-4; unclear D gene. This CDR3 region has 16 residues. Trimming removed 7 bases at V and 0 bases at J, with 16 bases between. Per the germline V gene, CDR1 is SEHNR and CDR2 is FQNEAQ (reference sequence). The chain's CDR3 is CASTPSATLAKNIQYF. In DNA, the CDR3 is TGTGCCAGCACCCCATCGGCCACTCTAGCCAAAAACATTCAGTACTTC.

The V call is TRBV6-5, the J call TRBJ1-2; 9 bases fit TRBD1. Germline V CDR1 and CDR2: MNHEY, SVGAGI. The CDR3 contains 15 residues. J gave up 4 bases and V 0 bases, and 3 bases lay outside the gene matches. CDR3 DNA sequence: TGTGCCAGCAGTTACTCCCTGACAGGGGGCTATGGCTACACCTTC. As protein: CASSYSLTGGYGYTF.

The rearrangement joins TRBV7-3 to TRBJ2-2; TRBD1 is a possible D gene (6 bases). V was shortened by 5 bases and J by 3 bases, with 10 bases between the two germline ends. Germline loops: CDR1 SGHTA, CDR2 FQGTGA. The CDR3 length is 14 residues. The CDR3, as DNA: TGTGCCAGCAGCCCAGGGGTCGACACCGGGGAGCTGTTTTTT. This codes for CASSPGVDTGELFF.

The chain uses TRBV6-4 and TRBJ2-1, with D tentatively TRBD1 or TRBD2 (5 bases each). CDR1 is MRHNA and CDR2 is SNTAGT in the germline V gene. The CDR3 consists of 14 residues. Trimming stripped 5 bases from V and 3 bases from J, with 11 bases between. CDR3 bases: TGTGCCAGCAGTCGGGACCACAACTACAATGAGCAGTTCTTC. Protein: CASSRDHNYNEQFF.

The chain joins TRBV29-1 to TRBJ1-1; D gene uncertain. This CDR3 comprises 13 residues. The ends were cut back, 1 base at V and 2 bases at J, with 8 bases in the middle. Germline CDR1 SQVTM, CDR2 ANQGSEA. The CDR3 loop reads CSVEGGFNTEAFF. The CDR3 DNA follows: TGCAGCGTTGAAGGAGGCTTTAACACTGAAGCTTTCTTT.

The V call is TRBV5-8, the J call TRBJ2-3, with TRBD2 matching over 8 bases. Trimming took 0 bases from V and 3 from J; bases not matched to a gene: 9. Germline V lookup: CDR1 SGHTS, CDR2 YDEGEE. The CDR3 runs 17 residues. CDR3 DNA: TGTGCCAGCAGCTTGGAAGGGGCGGGGGGCCGTACAGATACGCAGTATTTT. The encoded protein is CASSLEGAGGRTDTQYF.

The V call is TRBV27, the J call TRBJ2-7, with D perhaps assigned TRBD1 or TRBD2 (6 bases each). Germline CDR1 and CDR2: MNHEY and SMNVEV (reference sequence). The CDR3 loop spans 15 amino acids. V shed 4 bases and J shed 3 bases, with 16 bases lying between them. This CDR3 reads CASSWGAGDFYEQYF. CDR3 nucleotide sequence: TGTGCCAGCAGTTGGGGGGCAGGGGACTTCTACGAGCAGTACTTC.

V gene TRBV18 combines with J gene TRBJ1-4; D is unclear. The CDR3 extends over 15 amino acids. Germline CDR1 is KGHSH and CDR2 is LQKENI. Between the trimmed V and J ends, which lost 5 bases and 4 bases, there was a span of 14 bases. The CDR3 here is CASSAGRQVNEKLFF. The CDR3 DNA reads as TGTGCCAGCTCAGCTGGGAGGCAGGTTAATGAAAAACTGTTTTTT. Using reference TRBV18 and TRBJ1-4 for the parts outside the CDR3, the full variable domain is NAGVMQNPRHLVRRRGQEARLRCSPMKGHSHVYWYRQLPEEGLKFMVYLQKENIIDESGMPKERFSAEFPKEGPSILRIQQVVRGDSAAYFCASSAGRQVNEKLFFGSGTQLSVL.

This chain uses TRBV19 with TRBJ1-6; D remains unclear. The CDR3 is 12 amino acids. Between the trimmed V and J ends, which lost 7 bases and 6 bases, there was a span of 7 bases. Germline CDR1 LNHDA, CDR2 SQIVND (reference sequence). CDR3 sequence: CASNGGNSPLHF. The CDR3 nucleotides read TGTGCCAGTAATGGTGGTAATTCACCCCTCCACTTT.

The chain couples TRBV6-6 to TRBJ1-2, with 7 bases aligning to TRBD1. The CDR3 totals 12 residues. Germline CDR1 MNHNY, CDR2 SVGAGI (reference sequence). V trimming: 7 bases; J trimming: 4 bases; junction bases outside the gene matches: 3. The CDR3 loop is CASKGAGYGYTF. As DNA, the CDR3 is TGTGCCAGCAAGGGGGCAGGCTATGGCTACACCTTC.

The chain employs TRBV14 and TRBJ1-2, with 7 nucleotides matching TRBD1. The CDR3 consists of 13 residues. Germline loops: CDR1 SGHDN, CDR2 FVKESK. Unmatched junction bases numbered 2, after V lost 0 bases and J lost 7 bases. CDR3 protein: CASSQDPGGGYTF. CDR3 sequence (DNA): TGTGCCAGCAGCCAAGATCCAGGGGGTGGCTACACCTTC.

This CDR3 reads CASSLPQGPSPLHF. CDR3 coding DNA: TGTGCCAGCAGCTTACCTCAGGGGCCTTCGCCCCTCCACTTT. This chain joins TRBV11-2 and TRBJ1-6; D may be TRBD1 (6 bases). V was trimmed by 2 bases and J by 13 bases, leaving 15 bases between them. Germline V gene lookup returns CDR1 SGHAT and CDR2 FQNNGV. The CDR3 has 14 amino acids.

In DNA, the CDR3 is TGTGCTAGTGGTTTGGGGGACAGCGCCCTTTATGGCTACACCTTC. It translates to CASGLGDSALYGYTF. The genes are TRBV12-5 and TRBJ1-2; 7 bases map to TRBD1. In germline, CDR1 is LGHNT, CDR2 FRNRAP. This CDR3 is 15 amino acids long. J lost 5 bases, V lost 1 base, and 7 bases had no gene match.

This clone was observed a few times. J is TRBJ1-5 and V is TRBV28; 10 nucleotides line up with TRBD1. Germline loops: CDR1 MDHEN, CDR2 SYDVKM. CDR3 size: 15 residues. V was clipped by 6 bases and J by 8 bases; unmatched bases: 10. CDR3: CASRLTGGFQEPQHF. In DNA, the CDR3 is TGTGCCAGCAGGTTGACAGGGGGCTTTCAGGAGCCCCAGCATTTT.

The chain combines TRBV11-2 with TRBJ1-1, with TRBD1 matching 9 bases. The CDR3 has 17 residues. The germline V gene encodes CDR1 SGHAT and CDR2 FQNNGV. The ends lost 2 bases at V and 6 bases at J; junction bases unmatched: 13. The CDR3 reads CASSLYNPGQGAAEAFF. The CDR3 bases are TGTGCCAGCAGCTTATACAATCCGGGACAGGGAGCGGCTGAAGCTTTCTTT.

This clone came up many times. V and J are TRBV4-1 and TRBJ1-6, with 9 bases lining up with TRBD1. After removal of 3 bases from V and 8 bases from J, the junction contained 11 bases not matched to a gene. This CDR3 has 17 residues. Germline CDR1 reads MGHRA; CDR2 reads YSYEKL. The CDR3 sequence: CASSHGRWDREDSPLHF. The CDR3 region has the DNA TGCGCCAGCAGCCATGGGAGGTGGGACAGGGAGGATTCACCCCTCCACTTT.